These 31 T cell receptor beta chains share one sample of origin, sequenced in a study of T cell responses to AZD1222 COVID-19 vaccine. Assay: immunoSEQ multiplex PCR; the TCRdb copy retains only in-frame clones and omits some. The repertoire has roughly 150,000 clones, 91% of them found once; the top ten carry about 3.8%. The sequencing here drew on peripheral blood, taken 28 days after the second AZD1222 dose. The receptors here all came from an adult who received the AZD1222 COVID-19 vaccine.

V usage is TRBV10-3 and J usage is TRBJ2-1, with 8 bases identical to TRBD2. This CDR3 is built from 15 residues. After removal of 10 bases from V and 8 bases from J, the junction contained 16 bases not matched to a gene. Germline CDR1 is ENHRY and CDR2 is SYGVKD. CDR3 DNA: TGTGCCACCAAAACTTCGGGGGGGCTCGAGGATGAGCAGTTCTTC. Translating it yields CATKTSGGLEDEQFF.

The chain combines TRBV5-4 with TRBJ2-7; D may be TRBD1 or TRBD2 (6 bases each). The length of the CDR3 is 16 residues. The V gene's germline CDR1 is SGHNT and CDR2 YYREEE (reference sequence). Trimming shortened V by 2 bases and J by 4 bases, and 19 bases separated the two germline ends. CDR3 in DNA: TGTGCCAGCAGCTTTAGGGGGGCCGCTAATAAATACGAGCAGTACTTC. Encoded protein: CASSFRGAANKYEQYF.

This clone was observed a single time. This sequence joins TRBV4-1 and TRBJ1-6, with a weak D call TRBD1 (6 bases). V was clipped by 6 bases and J by 14 bases, with 17 bases between them. Germline loops: CDR1 MGHRA, CDR2 YSYEKL. The length of the CDR3 is 13 residues. As DNA, the CDR3 is TGCGCCAGCAGGGGGGCGCTGAGAGGGTCCCTCCACTTT. This translates into CASRGALRGSLHF.

The chain links TRBV11-2 to TRBJ2-1; D may match TRBD1 or TRBD2 (5 bases each). The ends were cut back, 6 bases at V and 2 bases at J, with 17 bases in the middle. The CDR3 spans 16 residues. The V gene's germline CDR1 is SGHAT and CDR2 FQNNGV. CDR3 residues: CASRLIRGATYNEQFF. The CDR3 nucleotides read TGTGCCAGCAGACTTATCCGGGGCGCTACCTACAATGAGCAGTTCTTC. The full variable domain, with the rest looked up from reference TRBV11-2 and TRBJ2-1, is EAGVAQSPRYKIIEKRQSVAFWCNPISGHATLYWYQQILGQGPKLLIQFQNNGVVDDSQLPKDRFSAERLKGVDSTLKIQPAKLEDSAVYLCASRLIRGATYNEQFFGPGTRLTVL.

This chain connects TRBV6-5 to TRBJ1-2, with D unclear. V was trimmed by 2 bases and J by 0 bases, leaving 4 bases between them. CDR1 is MNHEY, CDR2 SVGAGI, per germline. The CDR3 has 13 residues. The CDR3 DNA reads as TGTGCCAGCAGTTACGCACCTAACTATGGCTACACCTTC. This encodes CASSYAPNYGYTF.

The CDR3 DNA sequence: TGTGCCAGCAGCTTAGCCCCTCTAGCGGGGTCGGAGCAGTACTTC. This gives the protein CASSLAPLAGSEQYF. J is TRBJ2-7 and V is TRBV7-2, with 9 bases matching TRBD2. Germline lookup yields CDR1 SGHTA and CDR2 FQGNSA. The V and J ends lost 0 bases and 7 bases, in that order; junction bases with no gene match: 7. The CDR3 has 15 residues.

V is TRBV3-1 (or the pseudogene TRBV3-2) and J is TRBJ1-2, with no clear D. Trimming cost V 4 bases and J 2 bases, with 14 bases left between them. CDR1 and CDR2 from the germline V gene are LGHDT and YNNKEL (reference sequence). The CDR3 totals 15 residues. This CDR3 is CASSPTKRANYGYTF. The CDR3, as DNA: TGTGCCAGCAGCCCAACCAAACGGGCCAACTATGGCTACACCTTC.

This chain uses TRBV6-5 with TRBJ1-6; D call uncertain. The CDR3 runs to 16 residues. Per germline, CDR1 MNHEY and CDR2 SVGAGI. V lost 0 bases and J lost 9, with 15 bases in between. The CDR3 loop is CASSYSLGGRGSPLHF. CDR3 nucleotide sequence: TGTGCCAGCAGTTACTCCCTGGGCGGCCGGGGTTCACCCCTCCACTTT.

Note on this clone: Distinct nucleotide sequences in the sample also encode this CDR3. The rearrangement uses TRBV3-1 (or the pseudogene TRBV3-2) and TRBJ2-7, with no clear D. Germline-derived CDR1 and CDR2 are LGHDT and YNNKEL (reference sequence). Deletions cut 1 base from V and 0 bases from J, with 4 bases between. The CDR3 has 13 amino acids. The CDR3 loop reads CASSQVPSYEQYF. CDR3 DNA sequence: TGTGCCAGCAGCCAAGTTCCCTCCTACGAGCAGTACTTC.

The rearrangement links TRBV21-1 to TRBJ1-5. TRBV21-1 is recorded as a pseudogene. CDR3 length equals 16 residues. The CDR3 DNA reads as TGTGCCAGCAGCAAGCGGGGCGTGGAAAGCAATCAGCCCCAGCATTTT. Its translation is CASSKRGVESNQPQHF.

This clone has more than one count but fewer than ten. CDR3 region: CASSYQGELFF. The CDR3, as DNA: TGTGCCAGCAGTTACCAGGGGGAGCTGTTTTTT. J is TRBJ2-2 and V is TRBV6-2 or TRBV6-3; D call uncertain. V lost 2 bases and J 8 bases, leaving 3 bases between the germline ends. CDR1 MNHEY and CDR2 SVGEGT come from the germline V gene. This CDR3 region has 11 residues.

The chain is built from TRBV11-3 and TRBJ2-1; D is uncertain. Trimming took off 7 bases at V and 0 bases at J, with 7 bases between the two ends. The CDR3 sequence is 13 residues long. Germline V gives CDR1 SGHNT, CDR2 YENEEA. In nucleotides, the CDR3 is TGTGCCAGCAAAAAGAGCTCCTACAATGAGCAGTTCTTC. Its protein is CASKKSSYNEQFF.

This chain connects TRBV10-3 to TRBJ2-1; tentatively, D is TRBD1 (5 bases). The CDR3 spans 14 residues. Deletions cut 5 bases from V and 0 bases from J, with 8 bases between. Germline CDR1 is ENHRY and CDR2 is SYGVKD. In nucleotides, the CDR3 is TGTGCCATCAGTAATGACAGCTCCTACAATGAGCAGTTCTTC. Residues: CAISNDSSYNEQFF.

This clone was detected only a few times. The chain joins TRBV3-1 (or the pseudogene TRBV3-2) to TRBJ2-5; D is unclear. Germline assignment: CDR1 LGHDT and CDR2 YNNKEL (reference sequence). This CDR3 region has 15 residues. V dropped 3 bases and J dropped 5 bases, with 16 bases sitting between them. The CDR3 protein is CASSHELDMLETQYF. DNA for the CDR3: TGTGCCAGCAGCCATGAACTCGACATGTTGGAGACCCAGTACTTC.

The V and J genes are TRBV5-4 and TRBJ2-1; TRBD2 agrees at 8 bases. Germline V gives CDR1 SGHNT, CDR2 YYREEE (reference sequence). CDR3 length: 17 residues. Unmatched junction bases numbered 8, after V lost 3 bases and J lost 0 bases. The CDR3 loop reads CASSSTSAGSSYNEQFF. The CDR3 region has the DNA TGTGCCAGCAGCTCGACTAGCGCCGGTAGCTCCTACAATGAGCAGTTCTTC.

The rearrangement links TRBV6-6 to TRBJ2-7; tentatively, D is TRBD2 (5 bases). Germline CDR1 is MNHNY and CDR2 is SVGAGI (reference sequence). CDR3 length: 14 residues. Trimming took off 7 bases at V and 7 bases at J, with 20 bases between the two ends. In nucleotides, the CDR3 is TGTGCCAGCACCCCTAGCTCCCCCCCGGGGGAGCAGTACTTC. Translation gives CASTPSSPPGEQYF.

The V and J genes are TRBV6-5 and TRBJ2-7; TRBD2 is a possible D gene (5 bases). Trimming shortened V by 6 bases and J by 0 bases, and 12 bases separated the two germline ends. Germline lookup yields CDR1 MNHEY and CDR2 SVGAGI. The CDR3 totals 14 residues. The CDR3 reads CASRPGGGSYEQYF. As DNA, the CDR3 is TGTGCCAGCAGGCCTGGAGGAGGCTCCTACGAGCAGTACTTC.

The chain recombines TRBV5-4 with TRBJ1-1, with 11 bases aligning to TRBD1. The CDR3 length is 17 residues. Trimming took 4 bases from V and 0 from J; bases not matched to a gene: 8. Looked up from germline, CDR1 is SGHNT and CDR2 is YYREEE (reference sequence). The CDR3 sequence: CASSPRTGGSMNTEAFF. The CDR3 DNA sequence: TGTGCCAGCAGCCCCCGGACAGGGGGCTCTATGAACACTGAAGCTTTCTTT.

The gene calls are TRBV11-2 and TRBJ2-2; no clear D. The V and J ends lost 4 bases and 2 bases respectively, with 11 bases between them. The CDR3 totals 15 residues. Germline V lookup: CDR1 SGHAT, CDR2 FQNNGV. CDR3 DNA: TGTGCCAGCAGCTCAACCCGCGGCAACACCGGGGAGCTGTTTTTT. Encoded protein: CASSSTRGNTGELFF.

The chain employs TRBV13 and TRBJ2-1; the D call may be TRBD1 or TRBD2 (5 bases each). Germline values: CDR1 PRHDT, CDR2 FYEKMQ (reference sequence). The CDR3 totals 14 residues. V was trimmed by 3 bases and J by 6 bases, leaving 12 bases between them. CDR3 in DNA: TGTGCCAGCAGCTTCGACGGGGCCGGCAATGAGCAGTTCTTC. Translation: CASSFDGAGNEQFF.

V gene TRBV18 combines with J gene TRBJ2-2, with TRBD2 identical over 7 bases. CDR1 and CDR2 from the germline V gene are KGHSH and LQKENI. The CDR3 runs to 15 residues. J lost 2 bases, V lost 5 bases, and 5 bases had no gene match. CDR3 bases: TGTGCCAGCTCAATCGCAGCGGGAAACACCGGGGAGCTGTTTTTT. It translates to CASSIAAGNTGELFF.

The chain couples TRBV12-3 or TRBV12-4 to TRBJ1-5; a weak D match, TRBD1 (5 bases). This CDR3 region has 13 residues. The V gene lost 4 bases and the J gene lost 6 bases, with 10 bases spanning the gap. In DNA form, the CDR3 reads TGTGCCAGCAGTTCCCAGGGAGGTCAGCCCCAGCATTTT. It codes for CASSSQGGQPQHF.

The chain couples TRBV11-2 to TRBJ2-3; D gene uncertain. Per germline, CDR1 SGHAT and CDR2 FQNNGV. The CDR3 loop spans 15 amino acids. Trimming took off 4 bases at V and 4 bases at J, with 15 bases between the two ends. This chain's CDR3 is CASSYVRPDADTQYF. The CDR3, as DNA: TGTGCCAGCAGCTATGTCAGGCCCGACGCAGATACGCAGTATTTT.

The rearrangement uses TRBV19 and TRBJ1-1, with D perhaps matching TRBD1 (5 bases). Germline CDR1 reads LNHDA; CDR2 reads SQIVND (reference sequence). V was clipped by 2 bases and J by 9 bases, with 10 bases between them. The CDR3 has 12 amino acids. The CDR3 here is CASSIRQRKAFF. CDR3 DNA: TGTGCCAGTAGTATAAGACAGAGAAAAGCTTTCTTT.

V and J are TRBV7-9 and TRBJ1-3; 8 positions match TRBD1. The V and J ends lost 5 bases and 3 bases, in that order; junction bases with no gene match: 6. The V gene's germline CDR1 is SEHNR and CDR2 FQNEAQ (reference sequence). There are 15 residues in the CDR3. Here the CDR3 DNA reads TGTGCCAGCAGCCGACAGGGGTCTTATGGAAACACCATATATTTT. Protein sequence: CASSRQGSYGNTIYF.

This chain links TRBV10-3 with TRBJ2-1; D ambiguous. Trimming stripped 6 bases from V and 7 bases from J, with 7 bases between. Germline lookup yields CDR1 ENHRY and CDR2 SYGVKD. The length of the CDR3 is 11 residues. The CDR3 sequence is CAISLENEQFF. The DNA for the CDR3 is TGTGCCATCAGCCTCGAGAATGAGCAGTTCTTC.

This sequence joins TRBV29-1 and TRBJ1-4, with a weak D call TRBD1 (5 bases). Germline-derived CDR1 and CDR2 are SQVTM and ANQGSEA. Trimming shortened V by 5 bases and J by 8 bases, and 18 bases separated the two germline ends. This CDR3 is built from 14 residues. The CDR3 coding sequence is TGCAGCGTTACACTGGGAGGGGTTGGCGAAAAACTGTTTTTT. Translation gives CSVTLGGVGEKLFF. Supplemented by reference TRBV29-1 and TRBJ1-4, the full variable domain reads SAVISQKPSRDICQRGTSLTIQCQVDSQVTMMFWYRQQPGQSLTLIATANQGSEATYESGFVIDKFPISRPNLTFSTLTVSNMSPEDSSIYLCSVTLGGVGEKLFFGSGTQLSVL.

The genes are TRBV6-5 and TRBJ1-1; the D gene is possibly TRBD1 (6 bases). The CDR3 extends over 13 amino acids. V lost 8 bases, J lost 4 bases, and 14 bases lay in between. The germline V gene has CDR1 MNHEY and CDR2 SVGAGI. The chain's CDR3 is CASPSEGGTEAFF. Written as DNA, the CDR3 is TGTGCCAGCCCATCTGAGGGGGGCACTGAAGCTTTCTTT.

The chain carries TRBV4-1 and TRBJ1-2; tentative D call: TRBD1 (5 bases). Germline-derived CDR1 and CDR2 are MGHRA and YSYEKL. With 4 bases removed from V and 6 bases from J, the gap between germline ends came to 18 bases. The CDR3 runs to 15 residues. This CDR3 reads CASSLGPLRSDGYTF. For the CDR3, the DNA is TGCGCCAGCAGCCTGGGACCCCTTCGCTCGGATGGCTACACCTTC.

This chain joins TRBV5-1 and TRBJ1-1; 8 bases map to TRBD1. In germline, CDR1 is SGHRS, CDR2 YFSETQ. Trimming removed 4 bases from V and 5 bases from J; junction bases left unmatched: 7. CDR3 size: 14 residues. CDR3 nucleotide sequence: TGCGCCAGCAGCCAGACAGGGGCTGGGACTGAAGCTTTCTTT. Amino acid sequence: CASSQTGAGTEAFF.

This sequence joins TRBV27 and TRBJ1-2; D is ambiguous. CDR1 is MNHEY, CDR2 SMNVEV, per germline (reference sequence). The CDR3 length is 12 residues. The V and J ends lost 6 bases and 0 bases respectively, with 5 bases between them. The CDR3 loop reads CASSDTNYGYTF. As DNA, the CDR3 is TGTGCCAGCAGCGACACTAACTATGGCTACACCTTC.